The rows below give T cell receptor beta chains drawn from one sample of a study of PD-1 blockade in mismatch repair-deficient tumors. Generated by immunoSEQ multiplex PCR, the TCRdb table keeps only in-frame clones and is missing some. The data hold about 34,000 clones, with approximately 80% observed a single time. Sequencing was performed on PBMCs, taken around 6 weeks after starting pembrolizumab. These TCRs come from an adult with mismatch repair-deficient cancer. Both conserved end residues are part of each CDR3. The order of the fields is D gene, J gene, V gene, clone size, CDR3 protein, CDR3 DNA. A D gene is named only where the DNA matches it firmly. Size values are once, few and many counts, or a class for expanded clones, and some rows have none.

NA | TRBJ1-2 | TRBV19 | NA | CASSISPRGTYGYTF | TGTGCCAGTAGTATAAGCCCCCGGGGTACCTATGGCTACACCTTC
NA | TRBJ1-5 | TRBV4-1 | NA | CASSPIPLTTGQPQHF | TGCGCCAGCAGCCCCATCCCTTTAACTACAGGTCAGCCCCAGCATTTT
NA | TRBJ2-3 | TRBV6-4 | NA | CASSDYGGPTDTQYF | TGTGCCAGCAGTGATTACGGAGGGCCCACAGATACGCAGTATTTT
TRBD2 | TRBJ2-7 | TRBV5-1 | NA | CASSIGLAETYEQYF | TGCGCCAGCAGCATAGGACTAGCGGAGACCTACGAGCAGTACTTC
NA | TRBJ2-7 | TRBV6-5 | NA | CASSIGHPTTYEQYF | TGTGCCAGCAGTATAGGACACCCTACTACCTACGAGCAGTACTTC
NA | TRBJ1-4 | TRBV7-9 | NA | CASSFRRGTDEKLFF | TGTGCCAGCAGCTTCCGTAGGGGGACGGATGAAAAACTGTTTTTT
TRBD1 | TRBJ2-4 | TRBV7-9 | NA | CASSFLGDRAKNIQYF | TGTGCCAGCAGCTTCCTCGGGGACAGGGCCAAAAACATTCAGTACTTC
TRBD2 | TRBJ2-5 | TRBV29-1 | NA | CSVTPGLAGGPEETQYF | TGCAGCGTTACCCCGGGACTAGCGGGAGGGCCGGAGGAGACCCAGTACTTC
TRBD2 | TRBJ2-1 | TRBV5-4 | NA | CASSLAGGSYYNEQFF | TGTGCCAGCAGCTTGGCCGGCGGGAGTTACTACAATGAGCAGTTCTTC
NA | TRBJ2-7 | TRBV29-1 | NA | CSVESRGGPYEQYF | TGCAGCGTTGAAAGTCGCGGGGGCCCCTACGAGCAGTACTTC
TRBD2 | TRBJ2-3 | TRBV2 | NA | CASSERVSGRGHTQYF | TGTGCCAGCAGTGAAAGGGTTAGCGGGAGGGGTCATACGCAGTATTTT
TRBD2 | TRBJ2-7 | TRBV29-1 | NA | CSVGGRGTSGFEQYF | TGCAGCGTTGGCGGGCGAGGGACTAGCGGTTTCGAGCAGTACTTC
NA | TRBJ2-3 | TRBV7-9 | NA | CASSLVLEVADTQYF | TGTGCCAGCAGCTTAGTGCTAGAGGTAGCAGATACGCAGTATTTT
NA | TRBJ2-3 | TRBV6-5 | NA | CASSYSGGGRTDTQYF | TGTGCCAGCAGTTACTCAGGGGGAGGGAGAACAGATACGCAGTATTTT
TRBD1 | TRBJ1-2 | TRBV28 | NA | CASSSRQGDGYTF | TGTGCCAGCAGTTCAAGACAGGGTGATGGCTACACCTTC
NA | TRBJ2-2 | TRBV7-6 | NA | CASSSSDSSGELFF | TGTGCCAGCAGCTCATCTGACTCGTCTGGGGAGCTGTTTTTT
TRBD1 | TRBJ2-5 | TRBV7-9 | few | CASSLAKTGELQETQYF | TGTGCCAGCAGCTTAGCGAAGACAGGGGAGCTCCAAGAGACCCAGTACTTC
NA | TRBJ2-3 | TRBV7-3 | NA | CASSLGLSTDTQYF | TGTGCCAGCAGCCTAGGACTCTCCACAGATACGCAGTATTTT
NA | TRBJ2-1 | TRBV18 | NA | CASSPQSNEQFF | TGTGCCAGCTCACCACAGAGTAATGAGCAGTTCTTC
NA | TRBJ2-1 | TRBV5-1 | NA | CASSLGPSRGQNNEQFF | TGCGCCAGCAGCTTGGGCCCCTCCAGGGGTCAGAACAATGAGCAGTTCTTC
TRBD2 | TRBJ2-1 | TRBV7-9 | NA | CASSFGAGGRYNEQFF | TGTGCCAGCAGCTTCGGTGCGGGAGGGAGGTACAATGAGCAGTTCTTC